This TCR beta chain came from a study of shared T cell receptors in the human thymus. Produced via immunoSEQ multiplex PCR; TCRdb's table is partial and in-frame only. The data contain hundreds of thousands of clones, 70% to 90% of them singletons. V lost 0 bases and J lost 5, with 16 bases in between. The CDR3 runs to 16 residues. Looked up from germline, CDR1 is SGHNT and CDR2 is YYREEE (reference sequence). These data also formed part of another study, on human thymus T cells. That source notes: The people who donated were healthy Finnish babies having corrective surgery for congenital heart defects. The source of the thymus tissue was resections taken during corrective heart surgery. Gene usage for V and J segments appeared biased in thymic and blood repertoires. There were highly overlapping thymic repertoires among unrelated individuals, as related research reported.

The source is a girl under three years old with a congenital heart defect. J is TRBJ2-3 and V is TRBV5-4, with D maybe TRBD1 (6 bases). Sequencing was carried out using thymocytes. The CDR3 bases are TGTGCCAGCAGCTTGGATGGGGGCGACGATAGAGATACGCAGTATTTT. Protein: CASSLDGGDDRDTQYF.